This T cell receptor beta chain was captured by sequencing in a study of T cells in localized non-small cell lung cancer. Study outcomes and limitations: Sequencing was restricted to one tumor region; therefore, heterogeneity remains possible.

Profiling relied on immunoSEQ multiplex PCR, and the TCRdb table lists in-frame clones only, not all of them. The sample yields approximately 88,000 clones, roughly 88% seen once. A word on this clone: No antigen is known for it.

Trimming cost V 4 bases and J 0 bases, with 9 bases left between them. This CDR3 is 15 amino acids long. Germline V lookup: CDR1 PRHDT, CDR2 FYEKMQ (reference sequence). The receptor was derived from a woman between 35 and 75 years old with stage II squamous cell lung carcinoma. The sequencing here drew on PBMCs, taken before any cancer treatment. The chain links TRBV13 to TRBJ2-2; D uncertain. The chain's CDR3 is CASSYHGSNTGELFF. The CDR3 nucleotides read TGTGCCAGCAGCTACCACGGATCGAACACCGGGGAGCTGTTTTTT. The complete variable domain, with remaining parts taken from reference TRBV13 and TRBJ2-2, reads AAGVIQSPRHLIKEKRETATLKCYPIPRHDTVYWYQQGPGQDPQFLISFYEKMQSDKGSIPDRFSAQQFSDYHSELNMSSLELGDSALYFCASSYHGSNTGELFFGEGSRLTVL.